The T cell receptor (beta chain) described here comes from a study of cytomegalovirus exposure and HLA in healthy donors. Study context: The roughly 670 first-cohort repertoires shared a platform with the roughly 130 validation repertoires, as reported in a later analysis. General study points: There were some 150 TCR beta chains listed as cytomegalovirus-associated. Most TCR sequences were seen very rarely across donors, but some public TCRs occurred in many.

Measured with immunoSEQ multiplex PCR; TCRdb has only the in-frame clones, and not every one. The table records fewer than 90,000 clones, 84% of them present only once. From germline, CDR1 is SGHDT and CDR2 YYEEEE. The V end lost 3 bases, the J end lost 0 bases, and 10 bases lay between the germline ends. This CDR3 is built from 15 residues. Concerning this clone: What it binds is not known.

This chain uses TRBV5-6 with TRBJ2-1, with D maybe TRBD1 (5 bases). This TCR derives from a woman younger than 35 in good health and CMV-seropositive. Sequencing was done on a sample of PBMCs. The chain's CDR3 is CASSSRVGSYNEQFF. The CDR3 DNA is TGTGCCAGCAGCTCCAGGGTGGGCTCCTACAATGAGCAGTTCTTC.